The source of this T cell receptor beta chain is a study of T cells in tuberculosis. The time point is: new active TB diagnosis, blood taken before or within 7 days of starting treatment. HIV-seronegative South African adults aged 18 years or older had newly diagnosed active tuberculosis. Regarding the study as a whole: The TCR-beta difference was not significant; alpha differences partly reflected length.

Produced via immunoSEQ multiplex PCR; TCRdb's table is partial and in-frame only. The data hold about 40,000 clones, with approximately 94% observed a single time. With regard to this clone: As yet, its antigen is unknown.

The V segment lost 4 bases and the J segment 3 bases; nucleotides outside the gene matches: 8. This CDR3 is 16 amino acids long. Per germline, CDR1 SGHRS and CDR2 YFSETQ. The input for sequencing was PBMCs, taken at tuberculosis diagnosis. The chain carries TRBV5-1 and TRBJ2-3; 10 nucleotides agree with TRBD1. This clonotype originated in an adult with tuberculosis. Here the CDR3 DNA reads TGCGCCAGCAGCAGAAGGGACAGGGGAGGAACAGATACGCAGTATTTT. Amino acid sequence: CASSRRDRGGTDTQYF.